Below, 28 T cell receptor beta chains from the same sample are listed, as sequenced in a study of cytomegalovirus exposure and HLA in healthy donors. The PCR contained 60 Vbeta and 13 Jbeta primers. Generated by immunoSEQ multiplex PCR, the TCRdb table keeps only in-frame clones and is missing some. Of about 180,000 clones in the sample, 65% to 85% are singletons; the top ten hold 1.1% to 1.5%. What was sequenced was PBMCs. The receptors here all came from a girl aged 10 to 17 in good health and CMV-seropositive.

This chain uses TRBV27 with TRBJ2-2; 8 positions match TRBD1. Trimming removed 0 bases from V and 1 base from J; junction bases left unmatched: 4. The germline V gene has CDR1 MNHEY and CDR2 SMNVEV (reference sequence). The CDR3 runs 17 residues. In DNA form, the CDR3 reads TGTGCCAGCAGTTTATCATCCAGGGGGCTGAACACCGGGGAGCTGTTTTTT. This codes for CASSLSSRGLNTGELFF.

The J gene is TRBJ2-1, the V gene TRBV10-1; D is perhaps TRBD2 (5 bases). Germline V gene sequence: CDR1 WNHNN, CDR2 SYGVQD (reference sequence). V was pared by 4 bases and J by 8 bases, with 12 bases between. The CDR3 consists of 13 residues. The CDR3 here is CASSATSYDEQFF. CDR3 in DNA: TGCGCCAGCAGTGCTACTAGTTACGATGAGCAGTTCTTC.

J is TRBJ1-2 and V is TRBV6-6; 7 positions match TRBD1. Germline lookup yields CDR1 MNHNY and CDR2 SVGAGI (reference sequence). The CDR3 has 12 residues. Unmatched junction bases numbered 6, after V lost 10 bases and J lost 4 bases. This chain's CDR3 is CATSTGLYGYTF. For the CDR3, the DNA is TGTGCCACCTCGACAGGGCTCTATGGCTACACCTTC.

This clone occurred once. The chain uses TRBV5-1 and TRBJ1-1, with D perhaps matching TRBD1 (5 bases). Germline assignment: CDR1 SGHRS and CDR2 YFSETQ. The CDR3 consists of 16 residues. V lost 0 bases to trimming and J lost 2 bases, with 14 bases between them. The CDR3 loop reads CASSLVGGVPNTEAFF. The DNA for the CDR3 is TGCGCCAGCAGCTTGGTCGGAGGGGTACCAAACACTGAAGCTTTCTTT.

The CDR3 sequence: CASTAQGPQPQHF. CDR3 in DNA: TGTGCCAGTACCGCACAGGGTCCTCAGCCCCAGCATTTT. The rearrangement links TRBV19 to TRBJ1-5, with D perhaps TRBD1 (6 bases). Germline V gene data show CDR1 as LNHDA and CDR2 as SQIVND (reference sequence). Deletions cut 7 bases from V and 6 bases from J, with 13 bases between. The CDR3 extends over 13 amino acids. The variable domain in full, with the rest retrieved from reference TRBV19 and TRBJ1-5, is DGGITQSPKYLFRKEGQNVTLSCEQNLNHDAMYWYRQDPGQGLRLIYYSQIVNDFQKGDIAEGYSVSREKKESFPLTVTSAQKNPTAFYLCASTAQGPQPQHFGDGTRLSIL.

The chain combines TRBV4-3 with TRBJ1-4; 7 nucleotides agree with TRBD1. The CDR3 covers 14 residues. Germline assignment: CDR1 LGHNA and CDR2 YSLEER. Unmatched junction bases numbered 6, after V lost 4 bases and J lost 7 bases. Here the CDR3 DNA reads TGCGCCAGCAGCCCACAGGGGATGGGTGAAAAACTGTTTTTT. Translation: CASSPQGMGEKLFF.

The V call is TRBV27, the J call TRBJ1-3; D is uncertain. Germline V gene sequence: CDR1 MNHEY, CDR2 SMNVEV (reference sequence). V lost 2 bases and J 4 bases, leaving 6 bases between the germline ends. The CDR3 is 13 residues long. CDR3 DNA sequence: TGTGCCAGCAGTTTAACTGAGGGAAACACCATATATTTT. It specifies CASSLTEGNTIYF.

Worth noting for this clone: Additional DNA sequences in this sample encode the identical CDR3. The CDR3 loop reads CASSADRGTEAFF. For the CDR3, the DNA is TGCGCCAGCAGCGCAGACAGGGGCACTGAAGCTTTCTTT. V usage is TRBV5-1 and J usage is TRBJ1-1, with TRBD1 identical over 8 bases. CDR3 length: 13 residues. From germline, CDR1 is SGHRS and CDR2 YFSETQ. V lost 4 bases, J lost 4 bases, and 3 bases stayed unmatched. The full variable domain, completed using reference TRBV5-1 and TRBJ1-1, is KAGVTQTPRYLIKTRGQQVTLSCSPISGHRSVSWYQQTPGQGLQFLFEYFSETQRNKGNFPGRFSGRQFSNSRSEMNVSTLELGDSALYLCASSADRGTEAFFGQGTRLTVV.

This sequence joins TRBV15 and TRBJ2-3, with a tentative D call TRBD1 (6 bases). The CDR3 is made up of 15 amino acids. CDR1 is LNHNV, CDR2 YYDKDF, per germline (reference sequence). Trimming pared 6 bases from V and 7 bases from J, leaving 20 bases between. The CDR3 DNA is TGTGCCACCAGAGACGATATAGGGACACGGCATACGCAGTATTTT. It is translated as CATRDDIGTRHTQYF.

The chain is built from TRBV11-2 and TRBJ2-5; D gene unclear. The closer fit of TRBJ2-7 to the DNA end suggests the J call may be wrong. The CDR3 length is 13 residues. Per germline, CDR1 SGHAT and CDR2 FQNNGV. The CDR3 here is CASSPLRVREQYF. The CDR3 nucleotides are TGTGCCAGCAGCCCCTTAAGAGTTCGCGAGCAGTACTTC.

The count of this clone is one. J is TRBJ1-3 and V is TRBV7-9; the D is unclear. V was shortened by 5 bases and J by 5 bases, with 16 bases between the two germline ends. CDR3 length: 15 residues. Germline V gives CDR1 SEHNR, CDR2 FQNEAQ (reference sequence). CDR3 DNA: TGTGCCAGCAGCCCCCCCGTCATAGAACGAAACACCATATATTTT. It yields the protein CASSPPVIERNTIYF.

The rearrangement links TRBV2 to TRBJ1-2, with 11 positions matching TRBD1. The CDR3 totals 17 residues. CDR1 is SNHLY, CDR2 FYNNEI, per germline. J gave up 5 bases and V 4 bases, and 12 bases lay outside the gene matches. The CDR3 sequence is CASSVPGQGVFGYGYTF. In DNA form, the CDR3 reads TGTGCCAGCAGTGTTCCGGGACAGGGGGTTTTTGGATATGGCTACACCTTC.

The chain's CDR3 is CASSLSGQRIHTEAFF. CDR3 DNA sequence: TGTGCCAGCAGTTTATCGGGACAGCGGATCCACACTGAAGCTTTCTTT. This rearrangement joins TRBV27 to TRBJ1-1, with TRBD1 matching 7 bases. CDR1 MNHEY and CDR2 SMNVEV come from the germline V gene (reference sequence). CDR3 length: 16 amino acids. With V trimmed by 0 bases and J by 3 bases, 7 bases remained unmatched.

The chain links TRBV5-4 to TRBJ1-2, with 9 positions matching TRBD1. Germline assignment: CDR1 SGHNT and CDR2 YYREEE (reference sequence). The CDR3 contains 14 residues. Trimming took 4 bases from V and 3 from J; bases not matched to a gene: 4. Written as DNA, the CDR3 is TGTGCCAGCAGCGAGGGACAGGGTGACTATGGCTACACCTTC. Translation gives CASSEGQGDYGYTF.

The genes are TRBV7-9 and TRBJ2-1, with D hard to call. Trimming shortened V by 5 bases and J by 5 bases, and 4 bases separated the two germline ends. Germline CDR1 and CDR2: SEHNR and FQNEAQ (reference sequence). The CDR3 consists of 11 residues. CDR3 region: CASSRDNEQFF. CDR3 coding DNA: TGTGCCAGCAGCCGAGACAATGAGCAGTTCTTC.

V and J are TRBV19 and TRBJ1-1; 11 bases agree with TRBD1. CDR3 length: 14 amino acids. The ends lost 10 bases at V and 3 bases at J; junction bases unmatched: 7. Germline V gene data show CDR1 as LNHDA and CDR2 as SQIVND (reference sequence). CDR3 coding DNA: TGTGCCATCGGGACAGGGGGAGAGCACACTGAAGCTTTCTTT. Encoded protein: CAIGTGGEHTEAFF.

V and J are TRBV30 and TRBJ1-2; perhaps TRBD1 as D (5 bases). V shed 5 bases and J shed 1 base, with 17 bases lying between them. Germline CDR1 GTSNPN, CDR2 SVGIG (reference sequence). The CDR3 loop spans 15 amino acids. CDR3 nucleotides: TGTGCCTGGGCCACCCCGGGGGATGGTAACTATGGCTACACCTTC. Its protein is CAWATPGDGNYGYTF.

This chain uses TRBV6-5 with TRBJ1-1; 7 bases fit TRBD1. Germline CDR1 and CDR2: MNHEY and SVGAGI. V dropped 4 bases and J dropped 4; count of bases not matched to a gene: 6. The CDR3 sequence is 14 residues long. The CDR3 region has the DNA TGTGCCAGCAGTTTCGTACCAGGGGGCACTGAAGCTTTCTTT. Its translation is CASSFVPGGTEAFF.

The rearrangement joins TRBV30 to TRBJ1-1, with D perhaps matching TRBD1 (6 bases). CDR1 and CDR2 (germline): GTSNPN, SVGIG (reference sequence). Trimming left V 3 bases short and J 10 bases short, with 21 bases between. The CDR3 consists of 14 residues. The CDR3 sequence is CAWRDRTYTFGAFF. DNA of the CDR3: TGTGCCTGGAGAGACAGGACCTATACGTTCGGAGCTTTCTTT.

This clone was detected a few times. This chain joins TRBV6-5 and TRBJ2-1, with 11 bases fitting TRBD1. J was trimmed by 4 bases and V by 5 bases; bases with no gene match: 4. The CDR3 has 15 residues. Germline-derived CDR1 and CDR2 are MNHEY and SVGAGI. The CDR3 DNA sequence: TGTGCCAGCAGTGCCCGGGACAGGGGGTACAATGAGCAGTTCTTC. This codes for CASSARDRGYNEQFF.

This clone was detected a few times. This chain connects TRBV29-1 to TRBJ2-5, with 8 bases fitting TRBD2. Germline V gene data show CDR1 as SQVTM and CDR2 as ANQGSEA. J gave up 5 bases and V 5 bases, and 10 bases lay outside the gene matches. The CDR3 loop spans 14 amino acids. The DNA of the CDR3 is TGCAGCGTTCTAACCGGGACTAGTAGTGAGACCCAGTACTTC. Translation: CSVLTGTSSETQYF.

A single count supports this clone. V gene TRBV18 combines with J gene TRBJ1-5, with a tentative D call TRBD1 (5 bases). From germline, CDR1 is KGHSH and CDR2 LQKENI. The CDR3 covers 15 residues. Deletions cut 0 bases from V and 1 base from J, with 7 bases between. The CDR3 loop is CASSPPGGSNQPQHF. The CDR3 DNA reads TGTGCCAGCTCACCACCGGGGGGGAGCAATCAGCCCCAGCATTTT.

To note about this clone: Compared with germline, one end of the junction differs, possibly owing to a read error. V and J are TRBV4-1 and TRBJ1-2; 9 bases map to TRBD1. Germline CDR1 MGHRA, CDR2 YSYEKL. The CDR3 spans 15 residues. The CDR3: CASSQDRDRVYAYTF. CDR3 nucleotide sequence: TGCGCCAGCAGCCAGGACCGGGACAGGGTTTATGCCTACACCTTC.

The chain combines TRBV30 with TRBJ2-6, with a possible D match to TRBD1 (5 bases). This CDR3 spans 15 amino acids. Between the trimmed V and J ends, which lost 3 bases and 2 bases, there was a span of 11 bases. The germline V gene encodes CDR1 GTSNPN and CDR2 SVGIG (reference sequence). In DNA form, the CDR3 reads TGTGCCTGGAGCCTAAGGGGTGCTGGGGCCAACGTCCTGACTTTC. This encodes CAWSLRGAGANVLTF.

This rearrangement joins TRBV7-8 to TRBJ1-2; D remains unclear. Per germline, CDR1 SGHVS and CDR2 FQNEAQ. The V end was cut by 5 bases, the J end by 5 bases, with 12 bases between. The CDR3 runs 13 residues. In DNA, the CDR3 is TGTGCCAGCAGCCCTTTCCGGGGATATGGCTACACCTTC. Protein: CASSPFRGYGYTF.

This chain uses TRBV5-5 with TRBJ2-5, with D possibly TRBD2 on 7 matching bases. There are 14 residues in the CDR3. V was trimmed by 3 bases and J by 5 bases, leaving 14 bases between them. Germline CDR1 reads SGHKS; CDR2 reads YYEKEE (reference sequence). The CDR3 region is CASSYGGLGETQYF. The CDR3 coding sequence is TGTGCCAGCAGCTACGGGGGGCTGGGGGAGACCCAGTACTTC.

The CDR3 sequence: CASSMTSGNFYEQYF. The CDR3 region has the DNA TGTGCCAGTAGTATGACCAGCGGGAACTTCTACGAGCAGTACTTC. The chain joins TRBV19 to TRBJ2-7, with 7 bases matching TRBD2. This CDR3 is built from 15 residues. Trimming cost V 3 bases and J 3 bases; bases outside gene matches: 8. The germline V gene has CDR1 LNHDA and CDR2 SQIVND (reference sequence).

J is TRBJ2-5 and V is TRBV6-5, with 8 bases lining up with TRBD2. V lost 0 bases to trimming and J lost 9 bases; unmatched junction nucleotides: 9. The CDR3 spans 15 residues. Looked up from germline, CDR1 is MNHEY and CDR2 is SVGAGI. The CDR3 DNA follows: TGTGCCAGCAGTTACTCGACGGGGGGGTGGGGGGCCCAGTACTTC. Translating it yields CASSYSTGGWGAQYF.